The 10 T cell receptor beta chains in this list originate from one sample, sequenced in a study of STAT3 mutations in large granular lymphocyte leukemia. Study-level findings and limits: In T-cell large granular lymphocyte leukemia, about half of patients showed multiple immunodominant subclonotypes.

Antigens of these TCRs are unknown. The repertoire was sequenced with immunoSEQ multiplex PCR; TCRdb's copy has only in-frame clones and lacks some. The table shows some 5,900 clones, with approximately 91% occurring only once. Sequencing was carried out using PBMCs. Source of these receptors: a human donor with T large granular lymphocyte leukemia. Some clones in this sample may be carry-over from other donors' samples.

This chain joins TRBV20-1 and TRBJ2-1; no clear D. This CDR3 is built from 10 residues. V shed 7 bases and J shed 3 bases, with 4 bases lying between them. CDR1 DFQATT and CDR2 SNEGSKA come from the germline V gene (reference sequence). This CDR3 reads CSGVYNEQFF. CDR3 coding DNA: TGCAGTGGGGTCTACAATGAGCAGTTCTTC.

The chain has TRBV6-6 and TRBJ2-1; TRBD2 agrees at 10 bases. Unmatched junction bases numbered 4, after V lost 6 bases and J lost 2 bases. CDR1 and CDR2 (germline): MNHNY, SVGAGI (reference sequence). The CDR3 is made up of 15 amino acids. Here the CDR3 reads CASSLSGGAYNEQFF. CDR3 in DNA: TGTGCCAGCAGCCTAAGCGGGGGGGCCTACAATGAGCAGTTCTTC.

This chain links TRBV28 with TRBJ1-2, with 9 bases that match TRBD1. The ends lost 6 bases at V and 4 bases at J; junction bases unmatched: 3. This CDR3 has 13 residues. CDR1 and CDR2 from the germline V gene are MDHEN and SYDVKM. This chain's CDR3 is CASSRDRAYGYTF. DNA of the CDR3: TGTGCCAGCAGCCGGGACAGGGCCTATGGCTACACCTTC.

The chain links TRBV5-1 to TRBJ2-3, with TRBD2 matching over 9 bases. There are 15 residues in the CDR3. J gave up 7 bases and V 4 bases, and 10 bases lay outside the gene matches. Per the germline V gene, CDR1 is SGHRS and CDR2 is YFSETQ. CDR3 nucleotides: TGCGCCAGCAGCATTGCGGGGGGGCCGAGGAATACGCAGTATTTT. Amino acid sequence: CASSIAGGPRNTQYF.

The chain has TRBV5-4 and TRBJ1-5, with a tentative D call TRBD1 (5 bases). Germline CDR1 and CDR2: SGHNT and YYREEE (reference sequence). The CDR3 runs to 15 residues. V lost 0 bases and J lost 7, with 14 bases in between. The CDR3 DNA sequence: TGTGCCAGCAGCTTGGATCCGGCGGGGGACCAGCCCCAGCATTTT. Translating gives CASSLDPAGDQPQHF.

The chain recombines TRBV18 with TRBJ2-2; TRBD1 matches at 8 bases. Germline V lookup: CDR1 KGHSH, CDR2 LQKENI. The CDR3 is 16 amino acids. V lost 6 bases and J lost 4; bases outside the gene matches: 10. CDR3 protein: CASSPSGQVGTGELFF. Written as DNA, the CDR3 is TGTGCCAGCTCCCCCTCGGGACAGGTCGGCACCGGGGAGCTGTTTTTT.

The chain is built from TRBV5-1 and TRBJ1-3, with D possibly matching TRBD1 (5 bases). The V end lost 4 bases, the J end lost 0 bases, and 8 bases lay between the germline ends. This CDR3 spans 14 amino acids. Germline V gives CDR1 SGHRS, CDR2 YFSETQ. The CDR3 coding sequence is TGCGCCAGCAGCCCGGGACTCTCTGGAAACACCATATATTTT. Protein: CASSPGLSGNTIYF.

The chain links TRBV6-6 to TRBJ2-5, with TRBD1 matching 9 bases. Germline V gives CDR1 MNHNY, CDR2 SVGAGI (reference sequence). The CDR3 contains 15 residues. V dropped 2 bases and J dropped 5; count of bases not matched to a gene: 6. The CDR3: CASSYLQGAGETQYF. In DNA form, the CDR3 reads TGTGCCAGCAGTTACCTACAGGGGGCAGGGGAGACCCAGTACTTC.

The chain joins TRBV12-5 to TRBJ1-1; TRBD1 might be the D (5 bases). V lost 1 base to trimming and J lost 8 bases, with 11 bases between them. Germline assignment: CDR1 LGHNT and CDR2 FRNRAP. The CDR3 is 13 residues long. CDR3 amino acids: CASGLDGGVEAFF. As DNA, the CDR3 is TGTGCTAGTGGTTTGGACGGGGGAGTAGAAGCTTTCTTT.

V gene TRBV7-2 combines with J gene TRBJ1-5; D is ambiguous. The V end was cut by 5 bases, the J end by 3 bases, with 11 bases between. Germline V CDR1 and CDR2: SGHTA, FQGNSA. This CDR3 has 14 amino acids. CDR3 amino acids: CASSPRGNNQPQHF. The DNA for the CDR3 is TGTGCCAGCAGCCCACGGGGTAACAATCAGCCCCAGCATTTT.